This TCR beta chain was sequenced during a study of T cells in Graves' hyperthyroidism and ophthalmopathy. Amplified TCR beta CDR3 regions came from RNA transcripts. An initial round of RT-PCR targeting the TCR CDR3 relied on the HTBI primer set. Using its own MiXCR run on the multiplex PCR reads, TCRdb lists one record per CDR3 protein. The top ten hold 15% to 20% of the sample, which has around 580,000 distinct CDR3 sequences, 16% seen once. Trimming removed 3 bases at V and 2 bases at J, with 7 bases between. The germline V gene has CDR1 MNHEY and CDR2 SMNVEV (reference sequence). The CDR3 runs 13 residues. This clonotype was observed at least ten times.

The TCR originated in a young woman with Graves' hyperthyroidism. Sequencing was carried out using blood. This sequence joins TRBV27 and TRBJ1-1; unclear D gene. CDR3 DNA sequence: TGTGCCAGCAGTTTTCTACTCAACACTGAAGCTTTCTTT. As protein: CASSFLLNTEAFF.